This T cell receptor beta chain was captured in a study of CD8+CD57+ T cells in acquired aplastic anemia. Study background: Recorded DNA amounts for sorted CD4+ and CD8+ cells had an average of approximately 3 ug. The study obtained 9.5 million to 12 million reads on average for CD4+ cells from healthy donors. Study-wide results and caveats: Patients and controls shared roughly 28 CD8+ CDR3 sequences, which appeared highly expressed in patients and within their immunodominant clones.

Trimming shortened V by 1 base and J by 5 bases, and 10 bases separated the two germline ends. Germline V gene sequence: CDR1 DFQATT, CDR2 SNEGSKA (reference sequence). This CDR3 spans 13 amino acids. Points on this clonotype: Its antigen is unknown.

Using genomic DNA as the template, TCR beta VDJ and CDR3 profiling was carried out. TCRdb re-called the reads with MiXCR, one entry per CDR3 protein. The sample contains hundreds of thousands of distinct CDR3 sequences, 65% to 80% of which appear only once. What was sequenced was sorted CD4+, CD8+, or CD8+CD57+ T cells (not recorded which) from PBMCs. The TCR sequence derives from a human donor in good health, serving as a control. The rearrangement links TRBV20-1 to TRBJ2-3; maybe TRBD2 (5 bases). As DNA, the CDR3 is TGCAGTGCTAGAGGTCGTGGGAGAGATACGCAGTATTTT. It translates to CSARGRGRDTQYF.